The subject of this entry is one T cell receptor beta chain. The target antigen is unknown. Single viable CD3+CD4+CD8-CD45RO+ cells were sorted as the memory CD4+ T cells. This entry is derived from a study of memory CD4+ T cells and cytomegalovirus serostatus. Looking at the study overall: This sample comes from healthy Belgian adults, about nine CMV seropositive, approximately 22 seronegative. Study outcomes and limitations: A US-trained random forest predicted CMV serostatus with median AUC around 0.9.

In the study's own analysis: Out-of-frame sequences were removed, leaving roughly 2.1 million distinct TCRbeta sequences. Assay used: immunoSEQ multiplex PCR; TCRdb lists only in-frame clones, some missing. V and J calls and clone size are given by that table; D and trimming were obtained from the DNA. Of some 52,000 clones in the sample, roughly 80% were seen once. The CDR3 sequence is 13 residues long. Germline V gene data show CDR1 as ENHRY and CDR2 as SYGVKD. V was pared by 3 bases and J by 3 bases, with 9 bases between. J is TRBJ2-7 and V is TRBV10-3, with D unresolved. Sequencing was performed on memory CD4+ T cells from blood. This TCR came from an adult in good health and CMV-seronegative. The CDR3 sequence is CAISEKASYEQYF. Here the CDR3 DNA reads TGTGCCATCAGTGAAAAGGCCAGCTACGAGCAGTACTTC.